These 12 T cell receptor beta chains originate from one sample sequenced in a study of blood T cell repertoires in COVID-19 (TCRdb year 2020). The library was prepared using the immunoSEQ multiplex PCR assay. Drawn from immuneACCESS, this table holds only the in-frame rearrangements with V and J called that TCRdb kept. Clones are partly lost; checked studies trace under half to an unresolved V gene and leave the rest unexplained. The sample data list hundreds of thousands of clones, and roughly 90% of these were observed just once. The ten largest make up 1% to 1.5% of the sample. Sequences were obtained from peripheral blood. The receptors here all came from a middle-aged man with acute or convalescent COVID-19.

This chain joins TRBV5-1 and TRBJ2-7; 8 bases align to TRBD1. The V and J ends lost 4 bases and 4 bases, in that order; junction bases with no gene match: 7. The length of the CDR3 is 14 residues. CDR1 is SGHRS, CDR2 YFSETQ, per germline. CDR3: CASSPGTGRYEQYF. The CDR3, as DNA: TGCGCCAGCAGCCCAGGGACAGGACGGTACGAGCAGTACTTC.

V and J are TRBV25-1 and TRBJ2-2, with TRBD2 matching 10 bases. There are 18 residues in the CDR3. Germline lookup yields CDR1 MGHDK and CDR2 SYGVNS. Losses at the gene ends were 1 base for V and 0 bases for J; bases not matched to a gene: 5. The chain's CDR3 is CASSELGAGGTNTGELFF. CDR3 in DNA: TGTGCCAGCAGTGAATTAGGAGCGGGGGGGACGAACACCGGGGAGCTGTTTTTT.

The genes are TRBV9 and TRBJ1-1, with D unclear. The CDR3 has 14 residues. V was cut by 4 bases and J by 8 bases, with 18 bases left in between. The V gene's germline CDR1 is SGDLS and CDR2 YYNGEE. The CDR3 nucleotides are TGTGCCAGCAGCCCGAGCCTGGGAGTTCCCGAAGCTTTCTTT. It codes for CASSPSLGVPEAFF. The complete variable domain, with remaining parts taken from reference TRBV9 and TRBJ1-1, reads DSGVTQTPKHLITATGQRVTLRCSPRSGDLSVYWYQQSLDQGLQFLIQYYNGEERAKGNILERFSAQQFPDLHSELNLSSLELGDSALYFCASSPSLGVPEAFFGQGTRLTVV.

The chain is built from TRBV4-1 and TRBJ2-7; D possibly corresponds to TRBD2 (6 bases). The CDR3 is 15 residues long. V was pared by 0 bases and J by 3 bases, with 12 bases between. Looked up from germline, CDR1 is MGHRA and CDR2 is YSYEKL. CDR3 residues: CASSQDRTSIYEQYF. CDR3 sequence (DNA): TGCGCCAGCAGCCAAGATCGAACTAGCATCTACGAGCAGTACTTC.

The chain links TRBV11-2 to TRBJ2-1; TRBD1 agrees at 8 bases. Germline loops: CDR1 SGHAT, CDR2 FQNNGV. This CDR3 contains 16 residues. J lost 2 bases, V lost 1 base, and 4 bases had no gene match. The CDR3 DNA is TGTGCCAGCAGCTTAGGGGCAGGGGGCGCCTACAATGAGCAGTTCTTC. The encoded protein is CASSLGAGGAYNEQFF.

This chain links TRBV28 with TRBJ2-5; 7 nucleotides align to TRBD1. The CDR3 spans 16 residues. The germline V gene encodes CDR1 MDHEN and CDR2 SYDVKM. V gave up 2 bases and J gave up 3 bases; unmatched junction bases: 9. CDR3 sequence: CASSLPPDRSEETQYF. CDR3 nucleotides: TGTGCCAGCAGTTTACCCCCGGACAGGTCGGAAGAGACCCAGTACTTC.

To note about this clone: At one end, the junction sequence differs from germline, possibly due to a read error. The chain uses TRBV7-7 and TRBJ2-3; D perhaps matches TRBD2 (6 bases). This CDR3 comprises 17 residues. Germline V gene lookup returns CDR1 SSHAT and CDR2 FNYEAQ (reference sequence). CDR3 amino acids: CASSRGTFDVGADTQYF. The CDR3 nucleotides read TGTGCTAGCAGCCGGGGGACCTTCGATGTAGGGGCAGATACGCAGTATTTT.

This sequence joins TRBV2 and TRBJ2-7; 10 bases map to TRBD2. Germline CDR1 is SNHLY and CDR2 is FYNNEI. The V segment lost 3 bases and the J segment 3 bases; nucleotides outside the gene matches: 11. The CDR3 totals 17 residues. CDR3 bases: TGTGCCAGCAGTGATTCGTGGCTGCGGACTAGCGGCTACGAGCAGTACTTC. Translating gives CASSDSWLRTSGYEQYF.

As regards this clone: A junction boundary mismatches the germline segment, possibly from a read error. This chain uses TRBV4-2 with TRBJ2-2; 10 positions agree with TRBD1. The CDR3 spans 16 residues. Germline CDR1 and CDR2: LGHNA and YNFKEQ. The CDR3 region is CASTQDVGQGAGELFF. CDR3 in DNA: TGTGCCAGCACCCAAGATGTAGGACAGGGGGCCGGGGAGCTGTTTTTT.

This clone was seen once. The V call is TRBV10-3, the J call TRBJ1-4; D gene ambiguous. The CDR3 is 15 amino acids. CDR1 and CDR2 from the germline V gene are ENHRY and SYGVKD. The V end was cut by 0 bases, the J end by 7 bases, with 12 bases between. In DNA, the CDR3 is TGTGCCATCAGTGAGTCACGCGGGTTCGGTGAAAAACTGTTTTTT. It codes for CAISESRGFGEKLFF.

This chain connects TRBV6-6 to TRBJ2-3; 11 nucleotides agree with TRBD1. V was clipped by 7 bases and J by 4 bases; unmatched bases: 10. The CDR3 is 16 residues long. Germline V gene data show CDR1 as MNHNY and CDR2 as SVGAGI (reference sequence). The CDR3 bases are TGTGCCAGCATGGACAGGGGGCAGGAATCCCCAGATACGCAGTATTTT. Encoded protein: CASMDRGQESPDTQYF.

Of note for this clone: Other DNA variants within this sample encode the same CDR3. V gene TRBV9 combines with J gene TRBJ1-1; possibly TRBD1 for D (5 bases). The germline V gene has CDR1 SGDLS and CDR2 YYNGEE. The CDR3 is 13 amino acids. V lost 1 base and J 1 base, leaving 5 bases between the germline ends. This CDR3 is CASSVQGNTEAFF. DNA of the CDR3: TGTGCCAGCAGCGTACAGGGGAACACTGAAGCTTTCTTT.